The 7 T cell receptor beta chains listed next were all sequenced from one sample in a study of regulatory T cells in long-lasting Graves disease. The sample's time point: newly diagnosed GD, antithyroid drugs for less than 3 months. Extracted PBMC RNA gave rise to the TCR library. Construction of TCR beta libraries relied on iRepertoire HTBI primers and on Arm-PCR targeting CDR3 regions. TCRdb re-called the multiplex PCR reads through MiXCR, storing one row per CDR3 protein. The table lists some 220,000 distinct CDR3 sequences, roughly 20% of them singletons. The sample also formed part of further work on T cells in Graves' hyperthyroidism and ophthalmopathy.

Sample: peripheral blood mononuclear cells (PBMCs), taken at new diagnosis, from a patient treated with antithyroid drugs. These receptors came from a woman younger than 45 with Graves disease.

The chain employs TRBV2 and TRBJ1-4; no clear D. CDR1 and CDR2 (germline): SNHLY, FYNNEI. Trimming removed 0 bases at V and 5 bases at J, with 16 bases between. CDR3 length equals 17 residues. The CDR3: CASSEALKAGLNEKLFF. CDR3 nucleotide sequence: TGTGCCAGCAGTGAAGCGCTAAAGGCAGGACTGAATGAAAAACTGTTTTTT.

This clonotype showed up many times. The J gene is TRBJ1-1, the V gene TRBV5-5, with TRBD1 identical over 7 bases. In germline, CDR1 is SGHKS, CDR2 YYEKEE (reference sequence). V was clipped by 2 bases and J by 5 bases; unmatched bases: 6. The CDR3 is made up of 14 amino acids. Here the CDR3 DNA reads TGTGCCAGCAGCTTCATTCAGGGGGGGACTGAAGCTTTCTTT. It encodes CASSFIQGGTEAFF.

This clonotype was recorded at least ten times. The chain uses TRBV14 and TRBJ2-7; 7 positions agree with TRBD2. Trimming removed 3 bases from V and 5 bases from J; junction bases left unmatched: 4. The CDR3 runs to 13 residues. Germline V gene sequence: CDR1 SGHDN, CDR2 FVKESK. CDR3 amino acids: CASSQGRVNEQYF. The CDR3 DNA is TGTGCCAGCAGCCAGGGGAGGGTAAACGAGCAGTACTTC.

This clonotype was counted at least ten times. V usage is TRBV12-3 or TRBV12-4 and J usage is TRBJ2-3; weak D call: TRBD1 (5 bases). The CDR3 spans 14 residues. V lost 3 bases and J lost 4, with 11 bases in between. The CDR3 protein is CASSFSRVADTQYF. CDR3 DNA: TGTGCCAGCAGTTTCAGCAGGGTGGCAGATACGCAGTATTTT.

V usage is TRBV4-1 and J usage is TRBJ1-4; 8 nucleotides match TRBD1. The CDR3 has 16 amino acids. Per germline, CDR1 MGHRA and CDR2 YSYEKL. V lost 3 bases and J lost 4; bases outside the gene matches: 7. CDR3 residues: CASSHGQGPLNEKLFF. Written as DNA, the CDR3 is TGCGCCAGCAGCCACGGACAGGGCCCCCTTAATGAAAAACTGTTTTTT.

The table lists this clonotype with many counts. This chain uses TRBV4-1 with TRBJ2-1; 7 nucleotides agree with TRBD1. The CDR3 length is 16 residues. Germline trimming cut 1 base from V and 7 bases from J; bases unmatched to any gene: 10. Germline values: CDR1 MGHRA, CDR2 YSYEKL. This CDR3 reads CASSQAIVGQTNEQFF. In DNA, the CDR3 is TGCGCCAGCAGCCAAGCCATCGTGGGACAGACAAATGAGCAGTTCTTC.

This clonotype was found many times. The chain joins TRBV27 to TRBJ2-1, with a possible D match to TRBD1 (5 bases). Trimming removed 6 bases from V and 3 bases from J, with 15 bases in between. The CDR3 totals 15 residues. Germline V CDR1 and CDR2: MNHEY, SMNVEV (reference sequence). The CDR3 protein is CASSLRGRVYNEQFF. The DNA of the CDR3 is TGTGCCAGCAGCTTAAGGGGCCGGGTCTACAATGAGCAGTTCTTC.